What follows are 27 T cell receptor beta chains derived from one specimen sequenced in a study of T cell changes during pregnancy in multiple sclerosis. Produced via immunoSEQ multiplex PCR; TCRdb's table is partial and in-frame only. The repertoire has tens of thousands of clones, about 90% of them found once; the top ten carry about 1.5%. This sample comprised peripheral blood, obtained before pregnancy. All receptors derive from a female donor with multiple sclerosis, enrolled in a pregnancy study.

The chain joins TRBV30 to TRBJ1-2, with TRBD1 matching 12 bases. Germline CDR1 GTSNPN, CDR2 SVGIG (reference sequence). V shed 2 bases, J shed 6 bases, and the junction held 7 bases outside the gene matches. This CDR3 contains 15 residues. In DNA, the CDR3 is TGTGCCTGGAGTCCCGGGACAGGGGGCTGGGATGGCTACACCTTC. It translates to CAWSPGTGGWDGYTF. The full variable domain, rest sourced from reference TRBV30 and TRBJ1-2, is SQTIHQWPATLVQPVGSPLSLECTVEGTSNPNLYWYRQAAGRGLQLLFYSVGIGQISSEVPQNLSASRPQDRQFILSSKKLLLSDSGFYLCAWSPGTGGWDGYTFGSGTRLTVV.

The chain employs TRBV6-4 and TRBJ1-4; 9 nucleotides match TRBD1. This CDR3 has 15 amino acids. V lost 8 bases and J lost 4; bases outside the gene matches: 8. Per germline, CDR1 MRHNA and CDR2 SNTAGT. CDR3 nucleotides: TGTGCCAGCGGGGACAGGGAAAAGATTAATGAAAAACTGTTTTTT. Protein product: CASGDREKINEKLFF.

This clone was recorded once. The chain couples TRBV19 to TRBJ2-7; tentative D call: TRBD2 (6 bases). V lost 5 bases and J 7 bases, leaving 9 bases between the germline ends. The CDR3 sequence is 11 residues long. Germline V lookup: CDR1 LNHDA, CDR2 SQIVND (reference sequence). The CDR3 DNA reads TGTGCCAGTAGTCGGAGCGGGGAGCAGTACTTC. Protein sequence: CASSRSGEQYF.

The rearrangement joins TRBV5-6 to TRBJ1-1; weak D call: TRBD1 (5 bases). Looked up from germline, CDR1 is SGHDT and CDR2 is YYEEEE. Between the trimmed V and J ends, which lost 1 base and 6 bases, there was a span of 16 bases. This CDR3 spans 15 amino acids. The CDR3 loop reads CASSLTRAVGAEAFF. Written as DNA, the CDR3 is TGTGCCAGCAGCTTGACCAGGGCGGTCGGCGCTGAAGCTTTCTTT.

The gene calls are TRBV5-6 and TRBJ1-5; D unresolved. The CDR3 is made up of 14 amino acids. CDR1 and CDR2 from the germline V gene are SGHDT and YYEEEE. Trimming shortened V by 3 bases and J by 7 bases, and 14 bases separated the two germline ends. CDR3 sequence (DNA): TGTGCCAGCAGCTCCGGACTGGGCGGGCAGCCCCAGCATTTT. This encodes CASSSGLGGQPQHF. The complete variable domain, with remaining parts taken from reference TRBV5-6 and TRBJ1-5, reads DAGVTQSPTHLIKTRGQQVTLRCSPKSGHDTVSWYQQALGQGPQFIFQYYEEEERQRGNFPDRFSGHQFPNYSSELNVNALLLGDSALYLCASSSGLGGQPQHFGDGTRLSIL.

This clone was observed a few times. The CDR3 DNA sequence: TGTGCCAGCATCGCCTGGGACAGGGGGAGGGGCTACACCTTC. It is translated as CASIAWDRGRGYTF. The rearrangement uses TRBV5-6 and TRBJ1-2; 11 bases are shared with TRBD1. The CDR3 totals 14 residues. The germline CDR1 and CDR2 sequences are SGHDT and YYEEEE. Losses at the gene ends were 6 bases for V and 8 bases for J; bases not matched to a gene: 9.

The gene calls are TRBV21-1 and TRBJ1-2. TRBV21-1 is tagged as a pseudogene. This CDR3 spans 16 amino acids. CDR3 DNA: TGTGCCAGCAGCAAAGGGCGGGAGGGAAGCTACTATGGCTACACCTTC. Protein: CASSKGREGSYYGYTF.

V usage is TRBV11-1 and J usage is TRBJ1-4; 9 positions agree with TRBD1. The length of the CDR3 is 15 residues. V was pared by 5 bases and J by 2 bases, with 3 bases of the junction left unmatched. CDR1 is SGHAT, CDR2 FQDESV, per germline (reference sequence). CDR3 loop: CASSLGQGTNEKLFF. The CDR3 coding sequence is TGTGCCAGCAGCCTAGGACAGGGGACTAATGAAAAACTGTTTTTT.

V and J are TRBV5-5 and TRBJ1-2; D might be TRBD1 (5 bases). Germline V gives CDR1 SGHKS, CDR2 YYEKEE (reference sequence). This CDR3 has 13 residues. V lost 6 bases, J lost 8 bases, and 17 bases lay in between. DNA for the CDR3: TGTGCCAGCAACCCGGACACCGCGAGGGGCTACACCTTC. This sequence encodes CASNPDTARGYTF.

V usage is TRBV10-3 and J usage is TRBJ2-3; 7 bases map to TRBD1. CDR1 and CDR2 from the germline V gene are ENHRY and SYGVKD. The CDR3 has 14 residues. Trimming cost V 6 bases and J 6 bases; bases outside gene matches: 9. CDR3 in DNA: TGTGCCATCAGCCAGGGACAGAACCTCGATACGCAGTATTTT. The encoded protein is CAISQGQNLDTQYF.

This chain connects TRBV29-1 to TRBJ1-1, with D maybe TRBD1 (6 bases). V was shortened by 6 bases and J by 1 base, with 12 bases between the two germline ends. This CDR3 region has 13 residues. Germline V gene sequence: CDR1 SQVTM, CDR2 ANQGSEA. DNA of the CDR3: TGCAGCGTGGGGGGGCAGCAGAACACTGAAGCTTTCTTT. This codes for CSVGGQQNTEAFF.

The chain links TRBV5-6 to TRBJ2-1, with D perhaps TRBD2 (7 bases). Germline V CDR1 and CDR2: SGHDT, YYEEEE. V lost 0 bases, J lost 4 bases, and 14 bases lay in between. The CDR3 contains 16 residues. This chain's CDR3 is CASSLGGGGAYNEQFF. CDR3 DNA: TGTGCCAGCAGCTTGGGTGGCGGGGGCGCATACAATGAGCAGTTCTTC. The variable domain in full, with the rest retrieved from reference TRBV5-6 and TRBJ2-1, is DAGVTQSPTHLIKTRGQQVTLRCSPKSGHDTVSWYQQALGQGPQFIFQYYEEEERQRGNFPDRFSGHQFPNYSSELNVNALLLGDSALYLCASSLGGGGAYNEQFFGPGTRLTVL.

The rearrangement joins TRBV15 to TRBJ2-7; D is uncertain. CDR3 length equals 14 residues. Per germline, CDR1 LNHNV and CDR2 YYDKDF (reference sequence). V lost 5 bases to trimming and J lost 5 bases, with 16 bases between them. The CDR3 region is CATSSRVGGNEQYF. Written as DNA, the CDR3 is TGTGCCACCAGCTCCCGCGTCGGCGGTAACGAGCAGTACTTC.

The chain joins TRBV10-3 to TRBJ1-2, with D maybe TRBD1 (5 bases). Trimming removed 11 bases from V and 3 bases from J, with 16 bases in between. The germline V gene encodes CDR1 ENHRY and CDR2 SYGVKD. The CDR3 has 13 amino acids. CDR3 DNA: TGTGCCGCCGAAGGAGGGGTCGACTATGGCTACACCTTC. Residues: CAAEGGVDYGYTF.

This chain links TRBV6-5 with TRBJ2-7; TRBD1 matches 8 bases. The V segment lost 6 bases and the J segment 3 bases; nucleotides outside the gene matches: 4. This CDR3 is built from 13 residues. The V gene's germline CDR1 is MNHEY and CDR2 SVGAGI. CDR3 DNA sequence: TGTGCCAGCAGCCCGGACAGGGACTACGAGCAGTACTTC. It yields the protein CASSPDRDYEQYF.

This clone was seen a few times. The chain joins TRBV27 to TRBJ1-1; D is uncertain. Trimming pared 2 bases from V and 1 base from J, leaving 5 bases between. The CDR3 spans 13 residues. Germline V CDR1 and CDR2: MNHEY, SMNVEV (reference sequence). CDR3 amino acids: CASSLTRNTEAFF. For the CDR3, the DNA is TGTGCCAGCAGTTTAACGAGGAACACTGAAGCTTTCTTT.

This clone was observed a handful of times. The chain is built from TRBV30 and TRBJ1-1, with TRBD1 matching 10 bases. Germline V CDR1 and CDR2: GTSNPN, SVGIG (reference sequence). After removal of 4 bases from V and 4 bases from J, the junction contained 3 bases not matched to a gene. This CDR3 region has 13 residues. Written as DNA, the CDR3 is TGTGCCTGGAACCGGGACAGGGGCACTGAAGCTTTCTTT. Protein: CAWNRDRGTEAFF.

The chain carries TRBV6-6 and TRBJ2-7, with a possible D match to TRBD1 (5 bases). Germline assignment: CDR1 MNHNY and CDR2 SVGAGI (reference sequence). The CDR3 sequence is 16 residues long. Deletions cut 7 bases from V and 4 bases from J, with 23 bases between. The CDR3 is CASTNGAGQSEYEQYF. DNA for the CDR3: TGTGCCAGCACTAACGGCGCAGGGCAATCGGAATACGAGCAGTACTTC.

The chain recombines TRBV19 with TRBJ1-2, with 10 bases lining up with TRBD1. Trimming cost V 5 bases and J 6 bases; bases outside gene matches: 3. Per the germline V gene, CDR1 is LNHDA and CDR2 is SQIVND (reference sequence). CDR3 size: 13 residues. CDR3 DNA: TGTGCCAGTAGTCCGGGACAGGGGAATGGCTACACCTTC. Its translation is CASSPGQGNGYTF.

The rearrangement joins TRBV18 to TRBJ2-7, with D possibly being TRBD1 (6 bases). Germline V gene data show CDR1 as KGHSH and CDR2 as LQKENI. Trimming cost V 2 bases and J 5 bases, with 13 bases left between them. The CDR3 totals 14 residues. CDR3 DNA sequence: TGTGCCAGCTCACCATCAGGGGCATGGAACGAGCAGTACTTC. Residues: CASSPSGAWNEQYF.

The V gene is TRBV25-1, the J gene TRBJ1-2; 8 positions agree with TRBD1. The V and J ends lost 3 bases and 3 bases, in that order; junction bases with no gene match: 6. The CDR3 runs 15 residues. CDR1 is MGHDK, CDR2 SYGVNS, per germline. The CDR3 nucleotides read TGTGCCAGCAGTGAGCCCAAGGGACAGGACTATGGCTACACCTTC. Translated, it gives CASSEPKGQDYGYTF.

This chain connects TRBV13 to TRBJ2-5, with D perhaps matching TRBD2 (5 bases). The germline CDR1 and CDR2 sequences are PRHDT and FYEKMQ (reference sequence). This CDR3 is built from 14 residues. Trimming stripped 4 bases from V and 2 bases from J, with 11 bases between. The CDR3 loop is CASSSGLDQETQYF. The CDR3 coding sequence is TGTGCCAGCAGCTCCGGACTGGATCAAGAGACCCAGTACTTC.

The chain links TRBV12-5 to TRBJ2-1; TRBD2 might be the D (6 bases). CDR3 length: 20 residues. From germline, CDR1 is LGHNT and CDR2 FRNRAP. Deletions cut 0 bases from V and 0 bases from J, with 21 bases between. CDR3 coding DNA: TGTGCTAGTGGTTTGGTGAGAGGTCCGGGGGTATGGGGCTCCTACAATGAGCAGTTCTTC. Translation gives CASGLVRGPGVWGSYNEQFF.

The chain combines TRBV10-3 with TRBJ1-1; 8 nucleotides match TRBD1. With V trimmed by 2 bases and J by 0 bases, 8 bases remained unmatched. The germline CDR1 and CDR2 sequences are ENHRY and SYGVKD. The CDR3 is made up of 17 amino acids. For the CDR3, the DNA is TGTGCCATCAGTGAGAGAGACAGGGGTGAGGTGAACACTGAAGCTTTCTTT. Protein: CAISERDRGEVNTEAFF.

In nucleotides, the CDR3 is TGTGCCAGCAGCCGACTGACCAACACCGGGGAGCTGTTTTTT. Residues: CASSRLTNTGELFF. The rearrangement links TRBV6-5 to TRBJ2-2; D is unclear. CDR1 is MNHEY, CDR2 SVGAGI, per germline. The ends were cut back, 6 bases at V and 2 bases at J, with 10 bases in the middle. The CDR3 extends over 14 amino acids.

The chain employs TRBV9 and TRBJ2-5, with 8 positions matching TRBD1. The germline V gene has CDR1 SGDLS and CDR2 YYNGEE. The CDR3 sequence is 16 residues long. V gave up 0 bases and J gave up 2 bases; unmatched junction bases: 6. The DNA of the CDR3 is TGTGCCAGCAGCGTAGGGGGTGGGACAGGACAAGAGACCCAGTACTTC. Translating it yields CASSVGGGTGQETQYF.

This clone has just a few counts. The CDR3 sequence: CASSETGGNYGYTF. The CDR3 DNA follows: TGTGCCAGCAGTGAGACCGGAGGGAACTATGGCTACACCTTC. The gene calls are TRBV6-1 and TRBJ1-2; D not certain. Trimming took off 3 bases at V and 2 bases at J, with 10 bases between the two ends. The CDR3 runs 14 residues. CDR1 MNHNS and CDR2 SASEGT come from the germline V gene.